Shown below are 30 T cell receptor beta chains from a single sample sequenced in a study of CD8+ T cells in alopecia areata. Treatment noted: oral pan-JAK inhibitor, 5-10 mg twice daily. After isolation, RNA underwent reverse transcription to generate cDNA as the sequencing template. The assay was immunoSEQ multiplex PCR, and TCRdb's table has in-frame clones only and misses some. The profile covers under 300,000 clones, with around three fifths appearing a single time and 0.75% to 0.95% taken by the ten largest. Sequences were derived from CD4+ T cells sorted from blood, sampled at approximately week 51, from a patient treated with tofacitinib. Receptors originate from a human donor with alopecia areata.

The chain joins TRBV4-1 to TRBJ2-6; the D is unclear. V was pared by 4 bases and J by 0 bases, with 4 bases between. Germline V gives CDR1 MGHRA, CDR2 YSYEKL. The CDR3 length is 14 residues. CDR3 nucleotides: TGCGCCAGCAGCCGAGGCTCTGGGGCCAACGTCCTGACTTTC. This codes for CASSRGSGANVLTF.

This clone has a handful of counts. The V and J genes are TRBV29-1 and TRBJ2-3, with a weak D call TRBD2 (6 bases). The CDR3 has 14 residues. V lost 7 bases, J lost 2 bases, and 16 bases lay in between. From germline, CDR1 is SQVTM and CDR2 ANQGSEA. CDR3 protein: CSETSGGNTDTQYF. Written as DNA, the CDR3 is TGCAGCGAAACTTCCGGGGGAAACACAGATACGCAGTATTTT.

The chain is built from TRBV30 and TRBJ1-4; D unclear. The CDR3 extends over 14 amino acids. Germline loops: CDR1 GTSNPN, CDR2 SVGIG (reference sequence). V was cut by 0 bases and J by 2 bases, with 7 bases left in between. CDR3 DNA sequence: TGTGCCTGGAGTGTACTCAGGACTAATGAAAAACTGTTTTTT. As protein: CAWSVLRTNEKLFF.

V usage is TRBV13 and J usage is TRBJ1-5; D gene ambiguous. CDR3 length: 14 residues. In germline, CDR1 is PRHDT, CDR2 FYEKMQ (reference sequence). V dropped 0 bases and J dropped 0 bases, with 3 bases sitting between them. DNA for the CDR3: TGTGCCAGCAGCTTAGGGGTTAGCAATCAGCCCCAGCATTTT. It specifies CASSLGVSNQPQHF.

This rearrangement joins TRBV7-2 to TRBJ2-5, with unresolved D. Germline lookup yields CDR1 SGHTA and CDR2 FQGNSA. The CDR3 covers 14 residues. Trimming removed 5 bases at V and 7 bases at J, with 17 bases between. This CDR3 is CASSPTMGYVTQYF. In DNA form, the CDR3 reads TGTGCCAGCAGCCCCACGATGGGGTATGTGACCCAGTACTTC.

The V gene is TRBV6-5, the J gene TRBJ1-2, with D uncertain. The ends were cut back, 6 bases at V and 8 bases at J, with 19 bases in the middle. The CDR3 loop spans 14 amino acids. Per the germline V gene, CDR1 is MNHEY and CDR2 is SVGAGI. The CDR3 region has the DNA TGTGCCAGCAGCCGCAGACAAGGCCCTCGGGGCTACACCTTC. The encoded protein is CASSRRQGPRGYTF.

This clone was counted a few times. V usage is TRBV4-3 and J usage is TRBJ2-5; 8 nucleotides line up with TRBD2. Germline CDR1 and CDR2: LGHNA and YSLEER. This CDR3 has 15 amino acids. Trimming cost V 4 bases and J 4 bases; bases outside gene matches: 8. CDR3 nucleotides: TGCGCCAGCAGCCGGGACGGGGGGGCCGGAGAGACCCAGTACTTC. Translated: CASSRDGGAGETQYF.

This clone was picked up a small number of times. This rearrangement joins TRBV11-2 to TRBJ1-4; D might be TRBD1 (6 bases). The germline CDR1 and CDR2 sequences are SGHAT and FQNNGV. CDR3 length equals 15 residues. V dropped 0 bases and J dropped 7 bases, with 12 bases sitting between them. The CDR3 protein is CASSLDRGQGEKLFF. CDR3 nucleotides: TGTGCCAGCAGCTTAGACCGGGGGCAGGGTGAAAAACTGTTTTTT.

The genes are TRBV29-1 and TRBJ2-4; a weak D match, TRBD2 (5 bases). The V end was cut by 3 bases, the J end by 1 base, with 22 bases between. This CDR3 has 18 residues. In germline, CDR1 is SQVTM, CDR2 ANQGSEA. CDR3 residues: CSVDSLGGGLGAKNIQYF. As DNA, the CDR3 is TGCAGCGTTGATTCCCTGGGCGGAGGTTTGGGGGCCAAAAACATTCAGTACTTC. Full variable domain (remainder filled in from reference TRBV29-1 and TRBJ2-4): SAVISQKPSRDICQRGTSLTIQCQVDSQVTMMFWYRQQPGQSLTLIATANQGSEATYESGFVIDKFPISRPNLTFSTLTVSNMSPEDSSIYLCSVDSLGGGLGAKNIQYFGAGTRLSVL.

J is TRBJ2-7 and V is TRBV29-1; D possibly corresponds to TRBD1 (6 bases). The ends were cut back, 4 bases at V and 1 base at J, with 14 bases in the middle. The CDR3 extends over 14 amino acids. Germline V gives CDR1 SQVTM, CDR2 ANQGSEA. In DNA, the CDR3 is TGCAGCGTTGTTAGTAGGACAGCATCCTACGAGCAGTACTTC. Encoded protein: CSVVSRTASYEQYF.

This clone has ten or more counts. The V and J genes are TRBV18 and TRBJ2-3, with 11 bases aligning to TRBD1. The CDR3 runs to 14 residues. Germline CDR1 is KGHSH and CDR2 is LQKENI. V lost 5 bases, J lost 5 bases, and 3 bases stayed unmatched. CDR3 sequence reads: CASSSGTGGDTQYF. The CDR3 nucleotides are TGTGCCAGCTCATCCGGGACAGGGGGAGATACGCAGTATTTT. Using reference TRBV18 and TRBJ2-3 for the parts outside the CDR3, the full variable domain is NAGVMQNPRHLVRRRGQEARLRCSPMKGHSHVYWYRQLPEEGLKFMVYLQKENIIDESGMPKERFSAEFPKEGPSILRIQQVVRGDSAAYFCASSSGTGGDTQYFGPGTRLTVL.

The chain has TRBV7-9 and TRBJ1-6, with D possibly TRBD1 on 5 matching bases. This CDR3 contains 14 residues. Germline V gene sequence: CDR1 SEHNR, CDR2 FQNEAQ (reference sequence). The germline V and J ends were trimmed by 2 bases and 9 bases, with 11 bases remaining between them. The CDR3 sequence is CASSLTGPPSPLHF. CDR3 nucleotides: TGTGCCAGCAGCTTAACGGGGCCTCCTTCACCCCTCCACTTT.

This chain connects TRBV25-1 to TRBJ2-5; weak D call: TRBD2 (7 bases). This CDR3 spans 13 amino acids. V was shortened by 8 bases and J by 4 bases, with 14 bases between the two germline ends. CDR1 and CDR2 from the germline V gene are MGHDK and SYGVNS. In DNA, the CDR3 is TGTGCCAGCGGCCGGGGGGCGGTAGAGACCCAGTACTTC. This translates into CASGRGAVETQYF.

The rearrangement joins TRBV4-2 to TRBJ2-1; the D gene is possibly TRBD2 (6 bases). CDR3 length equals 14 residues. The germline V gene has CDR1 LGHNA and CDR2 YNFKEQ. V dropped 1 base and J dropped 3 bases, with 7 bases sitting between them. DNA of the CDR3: TGTGCCAGCAGCCAAGCGGGGGACTACAATGAGCAGTTCTTC. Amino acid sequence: CASSQAGDYNEQFF.

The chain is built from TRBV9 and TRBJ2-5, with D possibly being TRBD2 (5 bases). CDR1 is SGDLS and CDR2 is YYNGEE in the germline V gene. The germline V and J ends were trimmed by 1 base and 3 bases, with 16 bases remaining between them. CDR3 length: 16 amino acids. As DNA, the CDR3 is TGTGCCAGCAGCGTAACCCCCTTAAAGGGAGAAGAGACCCAGTACTTC. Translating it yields CASSVTPLKGEETQYF.

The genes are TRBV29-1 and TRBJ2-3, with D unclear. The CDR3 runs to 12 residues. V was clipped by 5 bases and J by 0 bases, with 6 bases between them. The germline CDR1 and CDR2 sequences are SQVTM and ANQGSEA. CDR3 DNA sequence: TGCAGCGTTCGGAGCAGCACAGATACGCAGTATTTT. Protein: CSVRSSTDTQYF.

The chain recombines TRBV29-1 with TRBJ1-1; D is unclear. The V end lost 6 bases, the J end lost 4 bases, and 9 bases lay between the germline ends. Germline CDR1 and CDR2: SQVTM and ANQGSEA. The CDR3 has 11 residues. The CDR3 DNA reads TGCAGCGTGAGGGAGGGCACTGAAGCTTTCTTT. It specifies CSVREGTEAFF.

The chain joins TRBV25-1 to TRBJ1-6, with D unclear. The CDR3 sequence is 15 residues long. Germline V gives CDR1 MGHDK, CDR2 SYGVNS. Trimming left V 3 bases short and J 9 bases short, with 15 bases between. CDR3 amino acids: CASSEAGSGGSPLHF. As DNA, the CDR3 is TGTGCCAGCAGTGAGGCGGGCTCCGGTGGTTCACCCCTCCACTTT.

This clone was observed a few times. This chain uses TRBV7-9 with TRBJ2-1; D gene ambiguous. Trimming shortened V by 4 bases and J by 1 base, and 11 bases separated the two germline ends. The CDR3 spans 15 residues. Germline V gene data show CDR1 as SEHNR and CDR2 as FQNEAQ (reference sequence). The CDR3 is CASSSMVGSYNEQFF. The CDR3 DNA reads TGTGCCAGCAGCTCTATGGTGGGTTCCTACAATGAGCAGTTCTTC.

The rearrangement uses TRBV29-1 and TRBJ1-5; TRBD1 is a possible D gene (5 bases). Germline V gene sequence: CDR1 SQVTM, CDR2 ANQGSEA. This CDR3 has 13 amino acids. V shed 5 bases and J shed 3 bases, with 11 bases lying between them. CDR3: CSVSGTPNQPQHF. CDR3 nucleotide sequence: TGCAGCGTTTCCGGGACTCCCAATCAGCCCCAGCATTTT.

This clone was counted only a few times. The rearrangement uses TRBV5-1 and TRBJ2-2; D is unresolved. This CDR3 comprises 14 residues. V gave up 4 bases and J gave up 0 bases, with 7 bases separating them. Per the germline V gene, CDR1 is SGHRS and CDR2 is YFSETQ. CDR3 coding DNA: TGCGCCAGCAGCCCCCGATCGAACACCGGGGAGCTGTTTTTT. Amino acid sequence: CASSPRSNTGELFF.

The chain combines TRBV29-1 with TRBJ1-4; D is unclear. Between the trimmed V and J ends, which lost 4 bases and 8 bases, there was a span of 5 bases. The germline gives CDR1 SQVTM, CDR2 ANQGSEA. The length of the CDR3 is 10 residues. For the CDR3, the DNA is TGCAGCGTTGCGGGGGAAAAACTGTTTTTT. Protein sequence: CSVAGEKLFF.

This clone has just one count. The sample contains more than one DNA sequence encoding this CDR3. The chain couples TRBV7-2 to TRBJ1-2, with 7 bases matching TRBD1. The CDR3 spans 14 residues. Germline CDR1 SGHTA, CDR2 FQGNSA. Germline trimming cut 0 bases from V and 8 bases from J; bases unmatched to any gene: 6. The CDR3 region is CASSLATGNYGYTF. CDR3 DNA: TGTGCCAGCAGCTTAGCGACAGGGAATTACGGCTACACCTTC.

In DNA, the CDR3 is TGCGCCAGCAGCTTGGATGGGCCGGGGGCCCTCCACTTT. This codes for CASSLDGPGALHF. The chain combines TRBV5-1 with TRBJ1-6; a possible D gene is TRBD1 (5 bases). The length of the CDR3 is 13 residues. Trimming took off 0 bases at V and 14 bases at J, with 12 bases between the two ends. Germline V lookup: CDR1 SGHRS, CDR2 YFSETQ.

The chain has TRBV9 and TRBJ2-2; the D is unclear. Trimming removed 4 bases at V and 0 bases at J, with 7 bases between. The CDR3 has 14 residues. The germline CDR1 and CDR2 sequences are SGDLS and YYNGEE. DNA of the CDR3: TGTGCCAGCAGCCTCAGAACGAACACCGGGGAGCTGTTTTTT. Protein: CASSLRTNTGELFF.

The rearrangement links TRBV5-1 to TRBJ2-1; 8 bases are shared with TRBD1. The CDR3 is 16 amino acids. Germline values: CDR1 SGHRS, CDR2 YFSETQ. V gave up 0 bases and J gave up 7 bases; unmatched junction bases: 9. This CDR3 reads CASSLVLPHRGNEQFF. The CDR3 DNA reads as TGCGCCAGCAGCTTGGTCCTTCCCCACAGGGGGAATGAGCAGTTCTTC. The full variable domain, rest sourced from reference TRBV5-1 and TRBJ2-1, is KAGVTQTPRYLIKTRGQQVTLSCSPISGHRSVSWYQQTPGQGLQFLFEYFSETQRNKGNFPGRFSGRQFSNSRSEMNVSTLELGDSALYLCASSLVLPHRGNEQFFGPGTRLTVL.

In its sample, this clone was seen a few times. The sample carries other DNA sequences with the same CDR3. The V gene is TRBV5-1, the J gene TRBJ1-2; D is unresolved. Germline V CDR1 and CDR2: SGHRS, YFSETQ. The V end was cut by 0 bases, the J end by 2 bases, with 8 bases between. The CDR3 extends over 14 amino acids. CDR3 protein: CASSLESPNYGYTF. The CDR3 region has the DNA TGCGCCAGCAGCTTGGAGTCCCCCAACTATGGCTACACCTTC.

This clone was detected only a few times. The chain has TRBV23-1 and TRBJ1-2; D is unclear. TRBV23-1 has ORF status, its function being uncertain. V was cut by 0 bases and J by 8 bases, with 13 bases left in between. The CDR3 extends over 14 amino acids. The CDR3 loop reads CASSQSNPPGGYTF. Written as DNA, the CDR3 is TGCGCCAGCAGTCAATCGAACCCCCCGGGAGGCTACACCTTC.

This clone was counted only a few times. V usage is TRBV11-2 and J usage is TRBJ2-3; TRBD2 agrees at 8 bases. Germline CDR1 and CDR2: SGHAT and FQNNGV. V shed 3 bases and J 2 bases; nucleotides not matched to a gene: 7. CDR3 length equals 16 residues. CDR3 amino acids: CASSLRVAGTTDTQYF. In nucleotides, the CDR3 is TGTGCCAGCAGCTTGAGGGTAGCGGGGACCACAGATACGCAGTATTTT.

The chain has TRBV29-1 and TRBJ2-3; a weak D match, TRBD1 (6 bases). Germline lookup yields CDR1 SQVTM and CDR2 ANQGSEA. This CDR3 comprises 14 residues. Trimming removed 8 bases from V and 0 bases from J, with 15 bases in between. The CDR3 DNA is TGCAGCACTTTGACAGGCTTTAGCACAGATACGCAGTATTTT. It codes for CSTLTGFSTDTQYF.